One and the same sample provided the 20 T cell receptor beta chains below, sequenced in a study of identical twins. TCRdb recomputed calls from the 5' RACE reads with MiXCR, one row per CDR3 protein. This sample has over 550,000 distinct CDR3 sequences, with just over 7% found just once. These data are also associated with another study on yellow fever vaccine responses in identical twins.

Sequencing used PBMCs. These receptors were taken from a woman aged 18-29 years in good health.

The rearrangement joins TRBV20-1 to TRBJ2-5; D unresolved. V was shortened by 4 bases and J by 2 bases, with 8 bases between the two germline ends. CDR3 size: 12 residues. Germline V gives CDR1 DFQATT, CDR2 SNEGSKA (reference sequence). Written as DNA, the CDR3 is TGCAGTGCTATATTATATCAAGAGACCCAGTACTTC. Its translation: CSAILYQETQYF.

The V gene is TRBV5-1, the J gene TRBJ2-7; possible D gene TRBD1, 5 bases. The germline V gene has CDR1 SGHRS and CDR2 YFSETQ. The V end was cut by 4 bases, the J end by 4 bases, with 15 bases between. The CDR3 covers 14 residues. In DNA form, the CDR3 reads TGCGCCAGCAGCCCGACGACAGCGTGGTACGAGCAGTACTTC. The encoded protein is CASSPTTAWYEQYF.

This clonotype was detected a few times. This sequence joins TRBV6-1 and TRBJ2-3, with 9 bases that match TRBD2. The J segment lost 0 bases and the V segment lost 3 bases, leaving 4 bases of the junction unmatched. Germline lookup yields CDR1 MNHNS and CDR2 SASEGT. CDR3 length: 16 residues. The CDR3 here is CASSEASGDSTDTQYF. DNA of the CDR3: TGTGCCAGCAGTGAGGCTAGCGGGGATAGCACAGATACGCAGTATTTT.

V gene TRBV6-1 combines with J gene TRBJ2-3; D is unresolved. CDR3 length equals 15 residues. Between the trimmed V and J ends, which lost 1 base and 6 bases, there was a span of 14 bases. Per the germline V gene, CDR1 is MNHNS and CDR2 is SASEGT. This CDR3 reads CASSEVVFLWDTQYF. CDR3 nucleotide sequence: TGTGCCAGCAGTGAAGTGGTCTTCCTCTGGGATACGCAGTATTTT.

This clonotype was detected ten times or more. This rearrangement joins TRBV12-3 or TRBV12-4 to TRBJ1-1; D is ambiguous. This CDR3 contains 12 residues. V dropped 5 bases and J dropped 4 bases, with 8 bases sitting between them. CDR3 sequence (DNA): TGTGCCAGCAGTCGGATGGTCACTGAAGCTTTCTTT. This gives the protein CASSRMVTEAFF.

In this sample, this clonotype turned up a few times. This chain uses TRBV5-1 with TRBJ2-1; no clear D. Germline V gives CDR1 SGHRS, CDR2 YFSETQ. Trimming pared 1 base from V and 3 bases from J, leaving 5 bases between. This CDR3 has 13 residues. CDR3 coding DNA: TGCGCCAGCAGCTTGAACGGCTACAATGAGCAGTTCTTC. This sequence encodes CASSLNGYNEQFF.

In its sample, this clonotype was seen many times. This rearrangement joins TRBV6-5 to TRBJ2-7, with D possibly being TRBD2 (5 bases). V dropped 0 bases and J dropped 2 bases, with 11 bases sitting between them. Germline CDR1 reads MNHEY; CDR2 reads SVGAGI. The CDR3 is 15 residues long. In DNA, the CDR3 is TGTGCCAGCAGTTACTCGAGCGGACCGCCCTACGAGCAGTACTTC. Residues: CASSYSSGPPYEQYF.

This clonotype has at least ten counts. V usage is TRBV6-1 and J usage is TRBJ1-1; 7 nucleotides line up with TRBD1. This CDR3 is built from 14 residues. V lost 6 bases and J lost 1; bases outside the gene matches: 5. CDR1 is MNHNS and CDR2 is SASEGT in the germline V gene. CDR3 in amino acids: CASSPGTENTEAFF. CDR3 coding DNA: TGTGCCAGCAGCCCCGGGACAGAGAACACTGAAGCTTTCTTT.

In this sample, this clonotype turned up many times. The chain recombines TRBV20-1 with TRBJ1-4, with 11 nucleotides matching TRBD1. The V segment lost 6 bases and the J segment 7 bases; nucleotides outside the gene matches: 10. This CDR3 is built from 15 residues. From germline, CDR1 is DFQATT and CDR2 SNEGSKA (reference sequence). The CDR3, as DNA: TGCAGTGCGGCCGGGACAGGGGGAGTGATTGAAAAACTGTTTTTT. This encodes CSAAGTGGVIEKLFF.

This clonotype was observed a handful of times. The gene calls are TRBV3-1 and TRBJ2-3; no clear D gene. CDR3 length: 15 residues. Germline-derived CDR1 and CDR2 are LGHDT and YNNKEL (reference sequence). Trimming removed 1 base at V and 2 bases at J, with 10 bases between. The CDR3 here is CASSQGLVNTDTQYF. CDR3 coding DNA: TGTGCCAGCAGCCAAGGTCTAGTTAACACAGATACGCAGTATTTT.

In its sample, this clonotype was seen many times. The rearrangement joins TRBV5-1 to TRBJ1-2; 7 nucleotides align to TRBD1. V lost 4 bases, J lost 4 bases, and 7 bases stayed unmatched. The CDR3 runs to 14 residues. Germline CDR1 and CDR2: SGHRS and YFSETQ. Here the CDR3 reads CASSPGGASYGYTF. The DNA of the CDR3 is TGCGCCAGCAGCCCAGGGGGGGCGAGCTATGGCTACACCTTC.

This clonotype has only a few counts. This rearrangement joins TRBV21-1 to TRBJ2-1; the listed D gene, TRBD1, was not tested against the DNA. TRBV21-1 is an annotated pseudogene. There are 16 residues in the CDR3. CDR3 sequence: CASSKTVREPYNEQFF. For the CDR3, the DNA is TGTGCCAGCAGCAAAACAGTTCGGGAACCCTACAATGAGCAGTTCTTC.

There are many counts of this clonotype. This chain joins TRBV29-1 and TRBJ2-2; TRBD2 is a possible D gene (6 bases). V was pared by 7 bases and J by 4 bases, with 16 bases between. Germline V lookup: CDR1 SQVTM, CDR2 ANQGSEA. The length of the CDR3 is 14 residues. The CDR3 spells CSAERGGSTGELFF. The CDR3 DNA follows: TGCAGCGCGGAAAGGGGAGGCAGCACCGGGGAGCTGTTTTTT.

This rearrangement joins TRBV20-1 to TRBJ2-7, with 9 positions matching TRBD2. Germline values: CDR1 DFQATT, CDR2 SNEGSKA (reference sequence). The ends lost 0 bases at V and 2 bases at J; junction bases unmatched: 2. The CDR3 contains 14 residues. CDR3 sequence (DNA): TGCAGTGCTAGAGAGCGGGAGGGCCCCTACGAGCAGTACTTC. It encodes CSAREREGPYEQYF.

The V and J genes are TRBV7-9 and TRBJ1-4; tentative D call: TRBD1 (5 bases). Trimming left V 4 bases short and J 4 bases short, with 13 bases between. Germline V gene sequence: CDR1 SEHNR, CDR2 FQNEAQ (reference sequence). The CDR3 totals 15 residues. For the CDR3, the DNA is TGTGCCAGCAGCTCAGGCCGGGACCTTAATGAAAAACTGTTTTTT. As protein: CASSSGRDLNEKLFF.

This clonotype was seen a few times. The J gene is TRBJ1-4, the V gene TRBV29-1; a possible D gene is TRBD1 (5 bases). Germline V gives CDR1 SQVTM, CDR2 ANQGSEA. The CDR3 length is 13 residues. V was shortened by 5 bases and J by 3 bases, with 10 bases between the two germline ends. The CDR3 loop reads CSVLKGPNEKLFF. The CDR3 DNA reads TGCAGCGTTCTCAAGGGGCCTAATGAAAAACTGTTTTTT.

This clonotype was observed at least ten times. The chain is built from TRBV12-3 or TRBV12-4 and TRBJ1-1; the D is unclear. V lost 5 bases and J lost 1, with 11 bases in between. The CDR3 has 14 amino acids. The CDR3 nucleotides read TGTGCCAGCAGTCCACGGACGTGGAACACTGAAGCTTTCTTT. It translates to CASSPRTWNTEAFF.

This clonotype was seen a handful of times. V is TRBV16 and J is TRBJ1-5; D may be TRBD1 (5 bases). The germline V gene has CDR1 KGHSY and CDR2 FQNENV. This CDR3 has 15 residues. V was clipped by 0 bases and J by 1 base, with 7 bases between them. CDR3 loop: CASSQSGDSNQPQHF. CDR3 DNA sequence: TGTGCCAGCAGCCAATCGGGGGACAGCAATCAGCCCCAGCATTTT.

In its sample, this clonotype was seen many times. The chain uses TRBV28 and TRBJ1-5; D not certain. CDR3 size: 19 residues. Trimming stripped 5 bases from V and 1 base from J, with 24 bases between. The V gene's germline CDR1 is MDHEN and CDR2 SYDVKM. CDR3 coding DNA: TGTGCCAGCAGTATCAGACCGGCCGACTTGGTATACAGCAATCAGCCCCAGCATTTT. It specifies CASSIRPADLVYSNQPQHF.

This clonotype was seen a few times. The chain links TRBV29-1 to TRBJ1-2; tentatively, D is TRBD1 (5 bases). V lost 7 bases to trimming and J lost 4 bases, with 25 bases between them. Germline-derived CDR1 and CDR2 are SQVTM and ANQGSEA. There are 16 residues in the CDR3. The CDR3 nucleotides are TGCAGCGCGACCCGCGCATCGGGACGGAAGTTCTATGGCTACACCTTC. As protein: CSATRASGRKFYGYTF.